What follows describes a single T cell receptor (beta chain). Its specificity is unknown. This sample stems from a study of response to subunit inactivated influenza vaccine. TCRdb re-called the RT-PCR reads with MiXCR, one entry per CDR3 protein. This table holds 800,000 or so distinct CDR3 sequences, 21% found once. The V gene lost 3 bases and the J gene lost 3 bases, with 15 bases spanning the gap. This CDR3 is built from 15 residues. Findings of the study overall: The authors put forward the suggestion that each seasonal influenza vaccination may bring in only a limited number of new T cells.

The genes are TRBV12-3 or TRBV12-4 and TRBJ2-7; D not resolved. This TCR came from a man in his fifties or sixties who received an inactivated influenza vaccine. The sequencing used PBMCs from blood, collected 4 to 6 days after vaccination. The CDR3 protein is CASSFGSQGSYEQYF. The CDR3 DNA follows: TGTGCCAGCAGTTTTGGCAGTCAAGGCAGCTACGAGCAGTACTTC.